This T cell receptor beta chain was recovered during a study of T cell clones after liver transplantation. Study information: Immunosuppression withdrawal was tried within 2 years after liver transplantation in this trial. As an antigen-independent comparator, third-party-reactive TCRbeta sequences came from pre-transplant mixed lymphocyte reactions.

V lost 1 base and J 4 bases, leaving 7 bases between the germline ends. Per germline, CDR1 KGHSH and CDR2 LQKENI. This CDR3 has 14 amino acids. Here immunoSEQ multiplex PCR was the method, and the copy in TCRdb shows in-frame clones only, minus some. This table has about 70,000 clones, about four fifths appearing once. This TCR derives from a human patient who received a liver transplant. Some of the T cells might come from the graft donor. The J gene is TRBJ2-2, the V gene TRBV18, with D uncertain. The starting material was CD4+ T cells from blood, obtained 12 months after liver transplant. DNA for the CDR3: TGTGCCAGCTCACCACTGACGAGCACCGGGGAGCTGTTTTTT. Translating it yields CASSPLTSTGELFF.